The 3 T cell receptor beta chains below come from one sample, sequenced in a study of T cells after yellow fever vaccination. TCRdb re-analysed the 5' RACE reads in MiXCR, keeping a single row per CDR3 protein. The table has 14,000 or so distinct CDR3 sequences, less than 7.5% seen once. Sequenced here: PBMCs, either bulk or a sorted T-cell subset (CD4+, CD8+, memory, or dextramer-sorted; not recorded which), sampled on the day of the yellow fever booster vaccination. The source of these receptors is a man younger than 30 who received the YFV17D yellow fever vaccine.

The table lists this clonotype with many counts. The CDR3 nucleotides read TGTGCCATCAGTGAGCCGGGGGGTTCGCGGGGTCAGTACAATGAGCAGTTCTTC. It yields the protein CAISEPGGSRGQYNEQFF. This chain connects TRBV10-3 to TRBJ2-1; TRBD2 agrees at 7 bases. This CDR3 comprises 18 residues. Germline V gives CDR1 ENHRY, CDR2 SYGVKD. J was trimmed by 4 bases and V by 2 bases; bases with no gene match: 14.

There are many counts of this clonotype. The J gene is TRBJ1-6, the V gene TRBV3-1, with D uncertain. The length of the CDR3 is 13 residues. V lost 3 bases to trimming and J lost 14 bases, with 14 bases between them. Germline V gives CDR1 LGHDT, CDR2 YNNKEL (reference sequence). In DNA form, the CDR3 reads TGTGCCAGCAGCCAGAATGAAGGTTTGACCCTCCACTTT. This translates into CASSQNEGLTLHF.

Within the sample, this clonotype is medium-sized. CDR3 region: CSASVASGGQLTSTDTQYF. The DNA for the CDR3 is TGCAGTGCTAGCGTGGCTAGCGGGGGGCAACTGACTAGCACAGATACGCAGTATTTT. V is TRBV20-1 and J is TRBJ2-3, with 11 bases aligning to TRBD2. The CDR3 has 19 residues. The trim removed 3 bases at V and 0 bases at J, leaving 14 bases unmatched. Germline values: CDR1 DFQATT, CDR2 SNEGSKA (reference sequence).